This TCR beta chain appears in the sequencing data of a study of Graves' ophthalmopathy and Graves' hyperthyroidism. CDR1 is SGHRS and CDR2 is YFSETQ in the germline V gene. Trimming shortened V by 4 bases and J by 2 bases, and 15 bases separated the two germline ends. CDR3 length equals 15 residues. General study points: Sensitivity of roughly 71% and specificity of approximately 72% were achieved by the model that predicted ophthalmopathy progression. Between ophthalmopathy and stable hyperthyroidism, a 13-signature model drew a separation with nearly 90% sensitivity and less than 83% specificity. Detected in blood as well were most expanded thyroid clonotypes with frequency above 0.001.

Researchers took RNA transcripts and amplified TCR beta CDR3 regions from them. Scientists carried out first-round RT-PCR using HTBI primers and then a second-round multiplex PCR. TCRdb called the multiplex PCR reads again in MiXCR, with one record for every CDR3 protein. The profile shows hundreds of thousands of distinct CDR3 sequences, over 40% of them singletons. Clinical symptoms, serum thyroxine, TRAb, thyroid ultrasound and orbital computed tomography were relied on for diagnosis. As concerns this clonotype: The antigen remains unidentified.

The gene calls are TRBV5-1 and TRBJ1-1, with a weak D call TRBD1 (5 bases). The material sequenced was peripheral blood. This TCR was sampled from an adult man with Graves' ophthalmopathy. The CDR3 DNA reads as TGCGCCAGCAGCCCCGGGGGGTATATCAACACTGAAGCTTTCTTT. Translated, it gives CASSPGGYINTEAFF.